One sample yielded the 14 T cell receptor beta chains listed below, sequenced in a study of blood T cells in healthy people across ages. The use of a sample-barcoded 5' primer and a J-beta primer mix characterized a second PCR of roughly 6 to 11 cycles. From the 5' RACE reads, TCRdb called clonotypes with MiXCR, one entry per CDR3 protein. The table includes about 780,000 distinct CDR3 sequences, approximately 24% detected once. The same data also contributed to another study, on T cells of mothers and their children.

Sequencing was performed on blood. Every receptor here comes from a boy aged 10-17 years in good health.

This clonotype was observed a few times. The CDR3 is CASSYSPEFQFF. The CDR3 bases are TGTGCCAGCAGTTACTCCCCGGAATTCCAGTTCTTC. V and J are TRBV6-5 and TRBJ2-1; D gene ambiguous. CDR1 and CDR2 (germline): MNHEY, SVGAGI. V was trimmed by 0 bases and J by 13 bases, leaving 10 bases between them. This CDR3 contains 12 residues.

V usage is TRBV2 and J usage is TRBJ2-4, with D possibly being TRBD2 (5 bases). V lost 0 bases, J lost 15 bases, and 12 bases lay in between. This CDR3 is built from 12 residues. The germline CDR1 and CDR2 sequences are SNHLY and FYNNEI. CDR3 region: CASSEASTRGYF. The CDR3 region has the DNA TGTGCCAGCAGTGAAGCCTCAACCCGGGGGTACTTC.

This chain uses TRBV6-5 with TRBJ1-5, with 10 bases matching TRBD1. The ends lost 0 bases at V and 6 bases at J; junction bases unmatched: 2. This CDR3 comprises 15 residues. Germline V gives CDR1 MNHEY, CDR2 SVGAGI. The CDR3 region has the DNA TGTGCCAGCAGTTACTCGACAGGGGGCGGTCAGCCCCAGCATTTT. It encodes CASSYSTGGGQPQHF.

In the case of this clonotype: The conserved phenylalanine or tryptophan is not found at the CDR3 terminus, so this likely reflects a read error. The chain couples TRBV30 to TRBJ2-2, with D unresolved. Germline loops: CDR1 GTSNPN, CDR2 SVGIG (reference sequence). V was trimmed by 0 bases and J by 4 bases, leaving 9 bases between them. The CDR3 covers 14 residues. CDR3 in DNA: TGTGCCTGGAGTGTACCCTGGCGCACCGGGGAGCTGTTTCTT. This codes for CAWSVPWRTGELFL.

The chain uses TRBV5-5 and TRBJ2-5, with D hard to call. Trimming pared 1 base from V and 2 bases from J, leaving 12 bases between. The germline gives CDR1 SGHKS, CDR2 YYEKEE (reference sequence). This CDR3 contains 15 residues. CDR3: CASSLNSVIQETQYF. The CDR3 DNA follows: TGTGCCAGCAGCTTGAATTCGGTAATACAAGAGACCCAGTACTTC.

The chain couples TRBV6-5 to TRBJ1-5, with a tentative D call TRBD1 (6 bases). The CDR3 is 18 residues long. The V and J ends lost 0 bases and 7 bases respectively, with 22 bases between them. Germline V gene data show CDR1 as MNHEY and CDR2 as SVGAGI. The CDR3 sequence: CASSYSTQGIDDRQPQHF. The CDR3 DNA follows: TGTGCCAGCAGTTACTCAACTCAGGGGATTGATGACAGACAGCCCCAGCATTTT.

The rearrangement links TRBV29-1 to TRBJ2-4, with a weak D call TRBD1 (6 bases). This CDR3 is 13 amino acids long. V lost 7 bases and J lost 0, with 10 bases in between. CDR1 is SQVTM and CDR2 is ANQGSEA in the germline V gene. This chain's CDR3 is CSAQGGAKNIQYF. Written as DNA, the CDR3 is TGCAGCGCCCAAGGGGGAGCCAAAAACATTCAGTACTTC.

This clonotype was counted between two and nine times. This sequence joins TRBV6-1 and TRBJ1-2, with no clear D. Between the trimmed V and J ends, which lost 3 bases and 4 bases, there was a span of 9 bases. The CDR3 totals 13 residues. Germline CDR1 reads MNHNS; CDR2 reads SASEGT. This CDR3 is CASSEARIYGYTF. In DNA form, the CDR3 reads TGTGCCAGCAGTGAGGCCAGAATCTATGGCTACACCTTC.

The chain employs TRBV7-2 and TRBJ2-1; 11 bases are shared with TRBD2. Germline CDR1 SGHTA, CDR2 FQGNSA. The trim removed 3 bases at V and 12 bases at J, leaving 10 bases unmatched. The CDR3 length is 15 residues. The CDR3 here is CASSLLRLAGGTQFF. The CDR3 coding sequence is TGTGCCAGCAGCTTGTTGCGGCTAGCGGGGGGCACGCAGTTCTTC.

The CDR3 DNA reads TGCAGTGCGTCCGGGACAGGGGTCTGGATGGCCCAGTACTTC. Protein sequence: CSASGTGVWMAQYF. The V call is TRBV20-1, the J call TRBJ2-1; the match to TRBD1 covers 10 bases. The J call is uncertain, as TRBJ2-5 better fits the DNA end. CDR3 length equals 14 residues. Germline values: CDR1 DFQATT, CDR2 SNEGSKA (reference sequence).

This clonotype occurred many times. The chain carries TRBV3-1 and TRBJ1-3; D gene unclear. The CDR3 has 11 amino acids. CDR1 LGHDT and CDR2 YNNKEL come from the germline V gene (reference sequence). V lost 4 bases to trimming and J lost 6 bases, with 4 bases between them. This CDR3 reads CASSRENTIYF. The CDR3 region has the DNA TGTGCCAGCAGCCGGGAAAACACCATATATTTT.

The CDR3 coding sequence is TGCGCCAGCAGCTCGTCCCCACCGGGACGGCAAACAAACTACGAGCAGTACTTC. Amino acid sequence: CASSSSPPGRQTNYEQYF. V usage is TRBV5-1 and J usage is TRBJ2-7, with D perhaps given as TRBD1 or TRBD2 (5 bases each). The V gene's germline CDR1 is SGHRS and CDR2 YFSETQ. Trimming cost V 3 bases and J 3 bases, with 25 bases left between them. The CDR3 contains 18 residues.

As for this clonotype: Relative to the germline gene, one junction end is altered; a read error may explain this. The chain couples TRBV12-3 or TRBV12-4 to TRBJ2-3, with 15 bases identical to TRBD2. CDR3 length equals 19 residues. CDR3 sequence (DNA): TGTGCCAACAGTCCTGGACTAGCGGGGGGGCCCCGTAGCACAGATACGCAGTATTTT. Translation gives CANSPGLAGGPRSTDTQYF.

This clonotype showed up just a few times. This chain links TRBV4-2 with TRBJ1-5; D ambiguous. V was cut by 0 bases and J by 6 bases, with 12 bases left in between. Germline V lookup: CDR1 LGHNA, CDR2 YNFKEQ. This CDR3 comprises 15 residues. The CDR3 DNA follows: TGTGCCAGCAGCCAAGATCAGGACCCTCCTCAGCCCCAGCATTTT. Its translation is CASSQDQDPPQPQHF.